The entry that follows covers one TCR beta chain sequence. This clone appeared a single time. The target of this receptor is not known. Per-base qualities were not stored, and no clone one base away is much larger. CDR1 SGHAT and CDR2 FQNNGV are derived from the germline V gene. Germline trimming: 1 base from V, 2 bases from J; junction bases outside gene matches: 2. Its CDR3 holds 15 amino acids, cysteine through phenylalanine. The retained sequence is limited to the CDR3, 45 bases, with the frame set at the first base. The CDR3 regions of human TCRbeta chains were analyzed by immunosequencing. On the study's bioinformatics: TCRs in the repertoires were compared against a reference library of SARS-CoV-2-specific TCRs that had been generated with the MIRA antigen-specificity platform. Breadth was defined as the fraction of unique TCRs that were SARS-CoV-2-associated, and depth was defined as the fraction of total T cells that were SARS-CoV-2-associated. Using the MIRA data, each spike-specific TCR was assigned both to the spike region to which the TCR was reactive and to a CD4 or CD8 class. Log10-transformed breadth and depth values were compared by one-way ANOVA with Sidak's multiple comparisons tests. The table comes from immuneACCESS by way of TCRdb, which keeps in-frame sequences with V and J called. Part of the clones is missing from these tables; in studies checked, under half for an unresolved V gene and the rest for unknown reasons. V and J calls and clone size are those listed in that table; D and trimming were worked out from the DNA. The table for this sample lists around 250,000 clones; roughly 93% of them were counted only once. The ten most abundant clones make up 0.55% of the sample.

The data were obtained in a study of T cell responses to AZD1222 COVID-19 vaccine (dated by TCRdb to 2020 to 2022). Some background on the complete study: AZD1222 recipients with second doses at about 4 weeks or about 12 weeks were pooled, because spike-specific TCR depth and breadth did not differ between schedules. Trial participants were enrolled by age into 18-55, 56-69 and 70-plus year subgroups, with roughly 160, 29 and 62 TCR-sequenced participants respectively. A total of approximately 240 trial participants underwent TCR sequencing, of whom some 210 received two doses of AZD1222 and around 25 received two doses of the MenACWY control vaccine. General findings and caveats noted by the study authors: Participants were mostly white British, with more females than males. The authors suggested clonal diversity may have been underestimated. The 56-69-year group was small, and its depth increase did not reach significance, likely because of low power. Reportedly, close to half of the unique spike-specific TCRs recognized epitopes lying outside the regions that are mutated in the B.1.351 and B.1.1.7 variants. Because no day 14 peak-response samples were available, repertoires were characterized only after the peak T cell response. Conclusions about previously exposed vaccinees were limited because only a handful of AZD1222 recipients were SARS-CoV-2 seropositive at baseline. Vaccine-associated CD4 TCRs spanned the whole spike protein, with dominant responses in regions 160-218 and 743-854. Spike-specific TCR breadth and depth rose significantly after two AZD1222 doses compared with day 0 and with MenACWY recipients.

Sample time point, as interpreted from the label and publication: baseline before first vaccination. The vaccinee samples were drawn from two UK trials, COV001 and COV002, one of which was a single-blind randomized controlled phase 2/3 trial testing AZD1222 (ChAdOx1 nCoV-19) in healthy adults. Trial participant PBMC samples were collected at day 0 and day 28 after the second dose for TCRbeta chain sequencing. The material was peripheral blood, obtained on day 0 of AZD1222 vaccination. Rearrangement joined TRBV11-2 to TRBJ2-7, and TRBD2 aligns with 10 junction nucleotides. The source of this sequence is an adult in good health. The nucleotides are TGTGCCAGCAGCTTAGTAAGCGGGGGGGCCTACGAGCAGTACTTC. Its translation is CASSLVSGGAYEQYF.